This passage covers 29 T cell receptor beta chains from one sample sequenced in a study of shared clonotypes between healthy human individuals. Data came from immunoSEQ multiplex PCR; TCRdb stores just in-frame clones and leaves some out. The sample lists some 2,100,000 clones, almost 96% occurring once. The sequencing sample was made of naive CD4+ T cells sorted from blood. As to subset: CD45RA+ positively selected. The receptors come from a man aged 18 to 35 in good health.

The chain has TRBV9 and TRBJ1-1, with D hard to call. The CDR3 contains 12 residues. CDR1 and CDR2 (germline): SGDLS, YYNGEE. V was trimmed by 4 bases and J by 10 bases, leaving 14 bases between them. The CDR3 loop is CASSPEGSGAFF. CDR3 in DNA: TGTGCCAGCAGCCCGGAGGGAAGTGGAGCTTTCTTT.

As concerns this clone: The junction departs from germline at one end; a sequencing error may be responsible. This rearrangement joins TRBV7-7 to TRBJ2-2; D gene ambiguous. This CDR3 has 14 amino acids. Germline-derived CDR1 and CDR2 are SSHAT and FNYEAQ (reference sequence). The chain's CDR3 is CASSPRGFTGELFF. DNA for the CDR3: TGTGCTAGCAGCCCCCGAGGTTTCACCGGGGAGCTGTTTTTT.

J is TRBJ1-2 and V is TRBV28, with a possible D match to TRBD1 (6 bases). CDR1 and CDR2 from the germline V gene are MDHEN and SYDVKM. The CDR3 loop spans 14 amino acids. Trimming left V 8 bases short and J 2 bases short, with 15 bases between. This CDR3 reads CASGGGTKNYGYTF. In nucleotides, the CDR3 is TGTGCCAGCGGAGGGGGGACTAAGAACTATGGCTACACCTTC.

The CDR3 loop is CASSSSGASSYEQYF. CDR3 nucleotide sequence: TGTGCCAGCAGCTCTAGCGGGGCCAGCTCCTACGAGCAGTACTTC. J is TRBJ2-7 and V is TRBV6-1, with TRBD2 identical over 9 bases. Germline V gives CDR1 MNHNS, CDR2 SASEGT. Trimming removed 6 bases from V and 0 bases from J; junction bases left unmatched: 6. This CDR3 has 15 amino acids.

The V and J genes are TRBV10-3 and TRBJ1-1; weak D call: TRBD1 (5 bases). The CDR3 runs 12 residues. V lost 8 bases, J lost 4 bases, and 11 bases lay in between. The germline gives CDR1 ENHRY, CDR2 SYGVKD. The CDR3 nucleotides read TGTGCCATCGGGATAAGGGGCACTGAAGCTTTCTTT. Amino acid sequence: CAIGIRGTEAFF.

The V and J genes are TRBV5-8 and TRBJ2-7, with 9 bases matching TRBD2. V was pared by 3 bases and J by 0 bases, with 4 bases of the junction left unmatched. Per germline, CDR1 SGHTS and CDR2 YDEGEE. The CDR3 runs 15 residues. This chain's CDR3 is CASSSGLARSYEQYF. The DNA for the CDR3 is TGTGCCAGCAGCTCTGGACTAGCGCGCTCCTACGAGCAGTACTTC.

The gene calls are TRBV30 and TRBJ1-2; a weak D match, TRBD1 (5 bases). The germline V and J ends were trimmed by 1 base and 2 bases, with 8 bases remaining between them. Germline CDR1 reads GTSNPN; CDR2 reads SVGIG (reference sequence). There are 13 residues in the CDR3. CDR3 sequence reads: CAWSGRANYGYTF. The CDR3, as DNA: TGTGCCTGGAGTGGCAGGGCGAACTATGGCTACACCTTC. The full variable domain, completed using reference TRBV30 and TRBJ1-2, is SQTIHQWPATLVQPVGSPLSLECTVEGTSNPNLYWYRQAAGRGLQLLFYSVGIGQISSEVPQNLSASRPQDRQFILSSKKLLLSDSGFYLCAWSGRANYGYTFGSGTRLTVV.

V usage is TRBV28 and J usage is TRBJ1-2, with D unresolved. CDR1 and CDR2 (germline): MDHEN, SYDVKM. This CDR3 comprises 13 residues. V lost 5 bases, J lost 4 bases, and 11 bases lay in between. This CDR3 is CASSLRSSYGYTF. In DNA, the CDR3 is TGTGCCAGCAGTCTACGGAGCTCCTATGGCTACACCTTC.

The chain has TRBV6-5 and TRBJ1-1; 7 nucleotides agree with TRBD1. J was trimmed by 4 bases and V by 9 bases; bases with no gene match: 8. CDR1 is MNHEY, CDR2 SVGAGI, per germline. CDR3 length equals 13 residues. The CDR3 DNA follows: TGTGCCAGTCACAGGGGCCGGGTCACTGAAGCTTTCTTT. It encodes CASHRGRVTEAFF.

The chain couples TRBV9 to TRBJ1-5; D not certain. Germline V gene data show CDR1 as SGDLS and CDR2 as YYNGEE. The CDR3 covers 14 residues. Trimming cost V 3 bases and J 3 bases, with 10 bases left between them. The CDR3 spells CASSDSSINQPQHF. The CDR3 coding sequence is TGTGCCAGCAGCGACAGTAGCATCAATCAGCCCCAGCATTTT.

The rearrangement joins TRBV7-9 to TRBJ1-3; 7 nucleotides agree with TRBD1. With V trimmed by 3 bases and J by 7 bases, 9 bases remained unmatched. Germline V CDR1 and CDR2: SEHNR, FQNEAQ (reference sequence). CDR3 length equals 15 residues. The CDR3 spells CASSFQTGRGNTIYF. CDR3 in DNA: TGTGCCAGCAGCTTTCAGACAGGGCGTGGCAACACCATATATTTT.

The chain is built from TRBV7-6 and TRBJ1-1; TRBD1 might be the D (5 bases). The CDR3 is 16 amino acids. With 0 bases removed from V and 1 base from J, the gap between germline ends came to 12 bases. From germline, CDR1 is SGHVS and CDR2 FNYEAQ. The CDR3 DNA sequence: TGTGCCAGCAGCTTAGCATTAGGGACGGCGAACACTGAAGCTTTCTTT. It translates to CASSLALGTANTEAFF.

This rearrangement joins TRBV2 to TRBJ2-1, with 16 bases identical to TRBD2. Germline loops: CDR1 SNHLY, CDR2 FYNNEI. The CDR3 has 17 residues. The J segment lost 3 bases and the V segment lost 5 bases, leaving 4 bases of the junction unmatched. In nucleotides, the CDR3 is TGTGCCAGCAGTTCCGGGACTAGCGGGAGGGTCTACAATGAGCAGTTCTTC. Translation gives CASSSGTSGRVYNEQFF.

The chain employs TRBV30 and TRBJ2-3; no definite D call. The germline V gene encodes CDR1 GTSNPN and CDR2 SVGIG (reference sequence). CDR3 length: 14 residues. Trimming removed 2 bases from V and 3 bases from J, with 12 bases in between. This chain's CDR3 is CAWSLAFGTDTQYF. The CDR3 DNA sequence: TGTGCCTGGAGTTTGGCCTTTGGAACAGATACGCAGTATTTT.

This chain connects TRBV7-9 to TRBJ2-2; D call uncertain. The CDR3 spans 13 residues. Germline V CDR1 and CDR2: SEHNR, FQNEAQ (reference sequence). Trimming removed 6 bases at V and 5 bases at J, with 10 bases between. For the CDR3, the DNA is TGTGCCAGCAGGTCCGTAGGGACCGGGGAGCTGTTTTTT. As protein: CASRSVGTGELFF.

The CDR3 is CASSFSSHSNQPQHF. The CDR3 bases are TGTGCCAGCAGCTTCTCATCCCATAGCAATCAGCCCCAGCATTTT. This chain joins TRBV7-2 and TRBJ1-5, with D uncertain. V lost 3 bases and J 0 bases, leaving 9 bases between the germline ends. Germline CDR1 and CDR2: SGHTA and FQGNSA. The CDR3 consists of 15 residues.

The chain employs TRBV7-9 and TRBJ1-4, with D maybe TRBD1 (5 bases). CDR1 SEHNR and CDR2 FQNEAQ come from the germline V gene (reference sequence). The CDR3 runs 14 residues. Between the trimmed V and J ends, which lost 3 bases and 7 bases, there was a span of 12 bases. Here the CDR3 reads CASSFWGVGEKLFF. CDR3 in DNA: TGTGCCAGCAGCTTTTGGGGCGTTGGTGAAAAACTGTTTTTT.

The chain links TRBV6-5 to TRBJ2-5; perhaps D is TRBD1 or TRBD2 (6 bases each). CDR1 MNHEY and CDR2 SVGAGI come from the germline V gene. Trimming removed 2 bases at V and 9 bases at J, with 13 bases between. The CDR3 is made up of 13 amino acids. CDR3 protein: CASSYTGARAQYF. As DNA, the CDR3 is TGTGCCAGCAGTTACACGGGGGCGAGGGCCCAGTACTTC.

Note on this clone: The same CDR3 arises from other DNA sequences in this sample as well. This rearrangement joins TRBV7-9 to TRBJ1-3; D is unclear. Germline V gene sequence: CDR1 SEHNR, CDR2 FQNEAQ (reference sequence). Trimming left V 0 bases short and J 0 bases short, with 3 bases between. The CDR3 contains 14 residues. CDR3 in amino acids: CASSLASSGNTIYF. CDR3 bases: TGTGCCAGCAGCTTAGCCAGCTCTGGAAACACCATATATTTT.

This clone was observed a single time. The chain links TRBV5-6 to TRBJ1-2; 7 bases agree with TRBD1. The CDR3 extends over 14 amino acids. Germline CDR1 SGHDT, CDR2 YYEEEE. V trimming: 1 base; J trimming: 8 bases; junction bases outside the gene matches: 8. As DNA, the CDR3 is TGTGCCAGCAGCTTGTCCCTTACAGGGGAGGGCTACACCTTC. Its protein is CASSLSLTGEGYTF.

V gene TRBV5-1 combines with J gene TRBJ2-2; 8 bases fit TRBD2. V shed 6 bases, J shed 0 bases, and the junction held 10 bases outside the gene matches. Germline V CDR1 and CDR2: SGHRS, YFSETQ. CDR3 size: 17 residues. The CDR3 nucleotides are TGCGCCAGCAAGTCCGGAGCGGGGGCCGCGAACACCGGGGAGCTGTTTTTT. Translation gives CASKSGAGAANTGELFF.

The rearrangement links TRBV5-3 to TRBJ1-1; the D gene is possibly TRBD1 (5 bases). TRBV5-3 belongs to the ORF category, with a function that is uncertain. CDR3 length: 15 amino acids. V dropped 0 bases and J dropped 4 bases, with 13 bases sitting between them. The DNA for the CDR3 is TGTGCCAGAAGCTTGGCAGGGAGTGGGGGCACTGAAGCTTTCTTT. Its protein is CARSLAGSGGTEAFF.

The gene calls are TRBV28 and TRBJ2-5; 8 positions agree with TRBD1. The J call may not be correct, given that the DNA end is closer to TRBJ2-7. This CDR3 is 15 amino acids long. Germline loops: CDR1 MDHEN, CDR2 SYDVKM. The CDR3 protein is CASTPGQVPSYEQYF. DNA of the CDR3: TGTGCCAGCACTCCGGGACAGGTACCCTCCTACGAGCAGTACTTC.

The rearrangement joins TRBV10-2 to TRBJ1-2, with D possibly being TRBD1 (6 bases). Germline values: CDR1 WSHSY, CDR2 SAAADI. Trimming took 6 bases from V and 4 from J, leaving 21 bases between them. The CDR3 length is 16 residues. The CDR3 DNA follows: TGCGCCAGCAGAGAAACAGGGAGAACCCCTGGCTATGGCTACACCTTC. Protein product: CASRETGRTPGYGYTF.

The chain has TRBV11-1 and TRBJ1-2; D gene uncertain. V lost 1 base, J lost 0 bases, and 15 bases lay in between. The CDR3 contains 17 residues. Germline CDR1 SGHAT, CDR2 FQDESV (reference sequence). CDR3 coding DNA: TGTGCCAGCAGCTTAGATGCGCCCTTGGGAGCTAACTATGGCTACACCTTC. Protein: CASSLDAPLGANYGYTF.

The gene calls are TRBV7-2 and TRBJ2-5; D is possibly TRBD2 (5 bases). Germline CDR1 reads SGHTA; CDR2 reads FQGNSA. Trimming removed 1 base at V and 0 bases at J, with 9 bases between. The CDR3 contains 15 residues. CDR3 sequence: CASSLVPGNQETQYF. CDR3 in DNA: TGTGCCAGCAGCTTAGTTCCGGGGAACCAAGAGACCCAGTACTTC.

The chain carries TRBV7-2 and TRBJ1-1; a possible D gene is TRBD1 (5 bases). Germline values: CDR1 SGHTA, CDR2 FQGNSA. The CDR3 extends over 17 amino acids. V was clipped by 1 base and J by 1 base, with 16 bases between them. CDR3 loop: CASSLVGTLSGNTEAFF. Here the CDR3 DNA reads TGTGCCAGCAGCTTAGTAGGGACCCTTTCTGGGAACACTGAAGCTTTCTTT.

V is TRBV5-1 and J is TRBJ2-3, with 7 bases aligning to TRBD2. Germline V gene data show CDR1 as SGHRS and CDR2 as YFSETQ. V was pared by 6 bases and J by 0 bases, with 7 bases of the junction left unmatched. This CDR3 has 15 amino acids. CDR3 residues: CASKHGTTSTDTQYF. CDR3 sequence (DNA): TGCGCCAGCAAACACGGGACTACGAGCACAGATACGCAGTATTTT.

The J gene is TRBJ1-1, the V gene TRBV5-1; TRBD1 matches 7 bases. With V trimmed by 4 bases and J by 3 bases, 6 bases remained unmatched. The length of the CDR3 is 14 residues. Germline CDR1 and CDR2: SGHRS and YFSETQ. The CDR3 nucleotides read TGCGCCAGCAGCGTGGGACAGTCGTACACTGAAGCTTTCTTT. Protein: CASSVGQSYTEAFF.